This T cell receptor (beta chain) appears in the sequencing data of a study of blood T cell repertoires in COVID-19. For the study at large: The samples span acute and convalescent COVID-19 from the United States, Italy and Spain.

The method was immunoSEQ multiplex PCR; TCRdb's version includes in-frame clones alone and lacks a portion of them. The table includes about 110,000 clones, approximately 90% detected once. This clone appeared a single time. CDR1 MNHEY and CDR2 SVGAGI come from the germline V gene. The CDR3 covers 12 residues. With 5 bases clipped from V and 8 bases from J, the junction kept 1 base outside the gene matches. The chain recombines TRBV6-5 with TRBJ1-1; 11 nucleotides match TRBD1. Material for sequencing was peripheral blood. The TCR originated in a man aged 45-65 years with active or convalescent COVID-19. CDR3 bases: TGTGCCAGCAGTAGGGACAGGGGGGAAGCTTTCTTT. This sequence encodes CASSRDRGEAFF.